These 20 T cell receptor beta chains share one sample of origin, sequenced in a study of CD8+ T cells in alopecia areata. Stated treatment: oral pan-JAK inhibitor, 5-10 mg twice daily. RNA was isolated and reverse transcribed to cDNA, the sequencing template. Sequenced by immunoSEQ multiplex PCR; TCRdb stores in-frame clones only, minus some. The sample lists more than 200,000 clones; about 40% were seen once. The material sequenced was CD4+ T cells sorted from blood, taken at roughly week 36, from a patient treated with tofacitinib. These receptors were collected from a human donor with alopecia areata.

The CDR3 nucleotides read TGTGCCAGCTGGTTCGGGTCTAGCGGGAAAAGCGAGCAGTTCTTC. Protein: CASWFGSSGKSEQFF. This chain uses TRBV2 with TRBJ2-1, with 9 bases that match TRBD2. The junction had 15 bases not matched to a gene; V was cut back by 8 bases and J by 10 bases. Germline-derived CDR1 and CDR2 are SNHLY and FYNNEI. This CDR3 contains 15 residues.

The chain recombines TRBV6-1 with TRBJ1-1; no clear D. In germline, CDR1 is MNHNS, CDR2 SASEGT. V dropped 6 bases and J dropped 8 bases, with 16 bases sitting between them. The CDR3 totals 13 residues. The CDR3 loop is CASRTAGFTEAFF. Written as DNA, the CDR3 is TGTGCCAGCAGGACCGCGGGGTTTACGGAAGCTTTCTTT.

This clone was seen a few times. The chain recombines TRBV6-1 with TRBJ2-1; 9 bases map to TRBD1. Losses at the gene ends were 8 bases for V and 15 bases for J; bases not matched to a gene: 11. The CDR3 is made up of 12 amino acids. Germline V gene sequence: CDR1 MNHNS, CDR2 SASEGT. CDR3: CASGTGQGRPFF. The CDR3 nucleotides are TGTGCCAGCGGAACCGGACAGGGGCGTCCGTTCTTC.

This clone was seen only a few times. This chain connects TRBV6-5 to TRBJ1-2; 9 bases agree with TRBD1. V lost 4 bases and J lost 8; bases outside the gene matches: 8. Germline V gene data show CDR1 as MNHEY and CDR2 as SVGAGI. The CDR3 runs to 14 residues. CDR3 nucleotide sequence: TGTGCCAGCAGTTTGCGGACAGGGGTGACCGGCTACACCTTC. Its protein is CASSLRTGVTGYTF.

In this sample, this clone turned up once. This rearrangement joins TRBV30 to TRBJ2-3, with D unresolved. Trimming removed 5 bases at V and 5 bases at J, with 11 bases between. From germline, CDR1 is GTSNPN and CDR2 SVGIG (reference sequence). This CDR3 has 12 amino acids. This CDR3 is CAWEDGVDTQYF. The CDR3 region has the DNA TGTGCCTGGGAAGATGGGGTAGATACGCAGTATTTT. Drawing the rest from reference TRBV30 and TRBJ2-3, the complete variable domain is SQTIHQWPATLVQPVGSPLSLECTVEGTSNPNLYWYRQAAGRGLQLLFYSVGIGQISSEVPQNLSASRPQDRQFILSSKKLLLSDSGFYLCAWEDGVDTQYFGPGTRLTVL.

The rearrangement uses TRBV6-5 and TRBJ1-1, with 9 nucleotides matching TRBD1. This CDR3 contains 13 residues. Germline V gene sequence: CDR1 MNHEY, CDR2 SVGAGI. The V gene end was trimmed by 6 bases and the J gene end by 5 bases; junction bases not matched to a gene: 4. For the CDR3, the DNA is TGTGCCAGCAGACGGACAGGGGTAACTGAAGCTTTCTTT. It encodes CASRRTGVTEAFF.

Turning to this clone: Germline is not matched at one junction end, which may reflect a read error. V is TRBV7-3 and J is TRBJ2-5, with 8 bases aligning to TRBD2. The CDR3 has 12 residues. CDR1 is SGHTA, CDR2 FQGTGA, per germline. In nucleotides, the CDR3 is TGTGCCAGCAGTCCCCATGCGGGGGGCGGTGACTTC. Translated, it gives CASSPHAGGGDF.

There are a few counts of this clone. The rearrangement uses TRBV27 and TRBJ2-5; 10 bases are a match to TRBD1. This CDR3 region has 17 residues. V was pared by 6 bases and J by 3 bases, with 13 bases of the junction left unmatched. The V gene's germline CDR1 is MNHEY and CDR2 SMNVEV (reference sequence). The CDR3, as DNA: TGTGCCAGCAGCCCCGATCCCCCCGGGACAGGGGAAGAGACCCAGTACTTC. Amino acid sequence: CASSPDPPGTGEETQYF.

This clone has a single count. This chain uses TRBV5-1 with TRBJ2-3; D gene uncertain. CDR1 SGHRS and CDR2 YFSETQ come from the germline V gene. This CDR3 contains 14 residues. Trimming stripped 5 bases from V and 0 bases from J, with 10 bases between. The DNA for the CDR3 is TGCGCCAGCAGGTTAACCCTGAGCACAGATACGCAGTATTTT. It codes for CASRLTLSTDTQYF.

This chain links TRBV11-2 with TRBJ2-7, with 10 nucleotides matching TRBD1. The germline gives CDR1 SGHAT, CDR2 FQNNGV. J was trimmed by 2 bases and V by 6 bases; bases with no gene match: 7. CDR3 length: 15 residues. The CDR3 protein is CASSTWDRGAYEQYF. The CDR3 DNA sequence: TGTGCCAGCAGTACATGGGACAGGGGCGCCTACGAGCAGTACTTC. The whole variable domain, remainder taken from reference TRBV11-2 and TRBJ2-7, is EAGVAQSPRYKIIEKRQSVAFWCNPISGHATLYWYQQILGQGPKLLIQFQNNGVVDDSQLPKDRFSAERLKGVDSTLKIQPAKLEDSAVYLCASSTWDRGAYEQYFGPGTRLTVT.

This chain links TRBV19 with TRBJ2-1, with D possibly being TRBD2 (6 bases). Trimming shortened V by 5 bases and J by 9 bases, and 11 bases separated the two germline ends. The CDR3 contains 12 residues. Germline V gene lookup returns CDR1 LNHDA and CDR2 SQIVND (reference sequence). CDR3 loop: CASSPGLFEQFF. The CDR3 coding sequence is TGTGCCAGTAGTCCGGGACTGTTTGAGCAGTTCTTC.

This clone was detected a few times. Other DNA sequences in the sample encode the same CDR3. The V call is TRBV20-1, the J call TRBJ2-5; weak D call: TRBD2 (6 bases). The CDR3 sequence is 11 residues long. V was shortened by 5 bases and J by 4 bases, with 8 bases between the two germline ends. The germline gives CDR1 DFQATT, CDR2 SNEGSKA (reference sequence). CDR3 protein: CSAGGRETQYF. Here the CDR3 DNA reads TGCAGTGCTGGAGGGCGAGAGACCCAGTACTTC.

The V gene is TRBV7-9, the J gene TRBJ2-7; TRBD2 matches 16 bases. V trimming: 4 bases; J trimming: 6 bases; junction bases outside the gene matches: 15. CDR3 length equals 19 residues. Germline lookup yields CDR1 SEHNR and CDR2 FQNEAQ (reference sequence). CDR3 DNA: TGTGCCAGCAGCTCGAACCACCTATCGGGACTAGCGGGAGGGCCCGAGCAGTACTTC. Its protein is CASSSNHLSGLAGGPEQYF.

The V and J genes are TRBV30 and TRBJ1-1; D call uncertain. Per germline, CDR1 GTSNPN and CDR2 SVGIG (reference sequence). With 5 bases removed from V and 2 bases from J, the gap between germline ends came to 18 bases. The CDR3 has 15 residues. The CDR3 reads CAWVGEAAYNTEAFF. As DNA, the CDR3 is TGTGCCTGGGTTGGTGAAGCCGCTTATAACACTGAAGCTTTCTTT.

The chain joins TRBV28 to TRBJ2-7, with TRBD1 identical over 10 bases. Germline CDR1 reads MDHEN; CDR2 reads SYDVKM. The CDR3 contains 14 residues. The ends lost 2 bases at V and 7 bases at J; junction bases unmatched: 5. As DNA, the CDR3 is TGTGCCAGCAGTTTACGACAGGGGGCTGGTGAGCAGTACTTC. Translating it yields CASSLRQGAGEQYF.

The V and J genes are TRBV2 and TRBJ1-5; TRBD1 is a possible D gene (6 bases). Trimming removed 6 bases from V and 11 bases from J, with 14 bases in between. CDR1 and CDR2 (germline): SNHLY, FYNNEI. The CDR3 runs 12 residues. The CDR3 reads CASSRGSSAQHF. The CDR3 region has the DNA TGTGCCAGCAGCAGGGGCTCATCGGCCCAGCATTTT.

This clone has a handful of counts. The sample contains more than one DNA sequence encoding this CDR3. The chain combines TRBV7-2 with TRBJ2-7, with no clear D. The V end lost 0 bases, the J end lost 6 bases, and 6 bases lay between the germline ends. This CDR3 comprises 12 residues. Germline CDR1 and CDR2: SGHTA and FQGNSA. CDR3 protein: CASSLAMGEQYF. The CDR3 DNA reads TGTGCCAGCAGCTTAGCGATGGGCGAGCAGTACTTC.

A few counts support this clone. The J gene is TRBJ2-3, the V gene TRBV30; D perhaps matches TRBD1 (5 bases). V lost 0 bases and J lost 8, with 18 bases in between. Per the germline V gene, CDR1 is GTSNPN and CDR2 is SVGIG (reference sequence). The CDR3 extends over 15 amino acids. This CDR3 is CAWSVRYSAQGTQYF. The CDR3 bases are TGTGCCTGGAGTGTACGGTACTCCGCCCAGGGTACGCAGTATTTT. The full variable domain, its missing parts supplied by reference TRBV30 and TRBJ2-3, is SQTIHQWPATLVQPVGSPLSLECTVEGTSNPNLYWYRQAAGRGLQLLFYSVGIGQISSEVPQNLSASRPQDRQFILSSKKLLLSDSGFYLCAWSVRYSAQGTQYFGPGTRLTVL.

This chain connects TRBV2 to TRBJ1-5; 8 bases map to TRBD1. V lost 7 bases and J lost 7; bases outside the gene matches: 9. Germline V lookup: CDR1 SNHLY, CDR2 FYNNEI. The CDR3 loop spans 14 amino acids. CDR3 sequence reads: CASNPDRAGQPQHF. In DNA, the CDR3 is TGTGCCAGCAACCCGGACAGGGCAGGGCAGCCCCAGCATTTT. Based on the CDR3 plus reference TRBV2 and TRBJ1-5, the full variable domain is EPEVTQTPSHQVTQMGQEVILRCVPISNHLYFYWYRQILGQKVEFLVSFYNNEISEKSEIFDDQFSVERPDGSNFTLKIRSTKLEDSAMYFCASNPDRAGQPQHFGDGTRLSIL.

The chain links TRBV6-8 to TRBJ2-2, with 9 nucleotides matching TRBD1. Losses at the gene ends were 5 bases for V and 5 bases for J; bases not matched to a gene: 6. CDR1 MNHGY and CDR2 SAAAGT come from the germline V gene. The CDR3 contains 15 residues. In nucleotides, the CDR3 is TGTGCCAGCAGTCCGGGACAGGGAGGGACCGGGGAGCTGTTTTTT. It is translated as CASSPGQGGTGELFF.